Listed below are T cell receptor beta chains from one sample, sequenced in a study of T cell repertoires in ileal Crohn's disease. The data were produced by immunoSEQ multiplex PCR, yet TCRdb's version contains in-frame clones alone and is incomplete. The sample has 25,000 to 30,000 clones, about 80% seen once. Sequenced input: ileal tissue. The receptors stem from an adult with Crohn's disease. CDR3s include the opening cysteine and the closing phenylalanine or tryptophan. A D gene is named only where the DNA matches it firmly. Expanded clones are given a class, and other clones once, few, many or no size at all.

abundance: NA; j_gene: TRBJ2-1; v_gene: TRBV4-1; d_gene: NA; CDR3aa: CASSRLPYNEQFF; CDR3nt: TGCGCCAGCAGCCGACTACCCTACAATGAGCAGTTCTTC
abundance: few; j_gene: TRBJ2-7; v_gene: TRBV7-2; d_gene: NA; CDR3aa: CASSLGVTGTYEQYF; CDR3nt: TGTGCCAGCAGCTTAGGCGTCACGGGAACTTACGAGCAGTACTTC
abundance: few; j_gene: TRBJ2-7; v_gene: TRBV7-9; d_gene: NA; CDR3aa: CASRDRGFSYEQYF; CDR3nt: TGTGCCAGCAGGGATCGGGGATTCTCCTACGAGCAGTACTTC
abundance: NA; j_gene: TRBJ2-7; v_gene: TRBV19; d_gene: NA; CDR3aa: CATSRDWSSYEQYF; CDR3nt: TGTGCCACCAGCAGGGACTGGAGCTCCTACGAGCAGTACTTC
abundance: NA; j_gene: TRBJ1-5; v_gene: TRBV6-6; d_gene: TRBD1; CDR3aa: CASSGQGAGQPQHF; CDR3nt: TGTGCCAGCAGTGGCCAGGGGGCCGGACAGCCCCAGCATTTT
abundance: NA; j_gene: TRBJ2-5; v_gene: TRBV7-2; d_gene: TRBD2; CDR3aa: CASSSTSGREDQYF; CDR3nt: TGTGCCAGCAGCTCTACTAGCGGCCGGGAGGACCAGTACTTC
abundance: NA; j_gene: TRBJ1-1; v_gene: TRBV5-1; d_gene: NA; CDR3aa: CASSPRSGQNTEAFF; CDR3nt: TGCGCCAGCAGCCCGCGAAGCGGCCAGAACACTGAAGCTTTCTTT
abundance: hyperexpanded; j_gene: TRBJ1-2; v_gene: TRBV6-4; d_gene: NA; CDR3aa: CASSDTPQSNLYGYTF; CDR3nt: TGTGCCAGCAGTGACACACCCCAGTCGAACCTTTATGGCTACACCTTC
abundance: NA; j_gene: TRBJ1-1; v_gene: TRBV29-1; d_gene: TRBD1; CDR3aa: CSAHDRGKSFF; CDR3nt: TGCAGCGCTCACGACAGGGGGAAATCTTTCTTT
abundance: NA; j_gene: TRBJ1-5; v_gene: TRBV30; d_gene: TRBD1; CDR3aa: CAWSALTGGANQPQHF; CDR3nt: TGTGCCTGGAGTGCCCTGACAGGGGGCGCGAATCAGCCCCAGCATTTT
abundance: NA; j_gene: TRBJ2-2; v_gene: TRBV28; d_gene: TRBD2; CDR3aa: CATASGANTGELFF; CDR3nt: TGTGCCACCGCTAGCGGAGCGAACACCGGGGAGCTGTTTTTT
abundance: NA; j_gene: TRBJ1-2; v_gene: TRBV9; d_gene: TRBD1; CDR3aa: CASSAPGQTTHGYTF; CDR3nt: TGTGCCAGCAGCGCCCCGGGACAGACAACCCATGGCTACACCTTC
abundance: NA; j_gene: TRBJ2-7; v_gene: TRBV7-8; d_gene: NA; CDR3aa: CASSPRGEQYF; CDR3nt: TGTGCCAGCAGCCCCCGGGGCGAGCAGTACTTC
abundance: NA; j_gene: TRBJ2-7; v_gene: TRBV7-2; d_gene: TRBD2; CDR3aa: CASSLAGAGYEQYF; CDR3nt: TGTGCCAGCAGCCTAGCGGGAGCCGGCTACGAGCAGTACTTC
abundance: NA; j_gene: TRBJ1-5; v_gene: TRBV15; d_gene: TRBD1; CDR3aa: CATSRVPSRQGAPQPQHF; CDR3nt: TGTGCCACCAGCAGAGTCCCCTCTCGACAGGGGGCACCGCAGCCCCAGCATTTT
abundance: NA; j_gene: TRBJ2-5; v_gene: TRBV7-5; d_gene: NA; CDR3aa: CVRSLLAPGRRETQYF; CDR3nt: TGTGTCAGAAGCTTATTGGCCCCTGGGCGACGAGAGACCCAGTACTTC
abundance: NA; j_gene: TRBJ2-7; v_gene: TRBV6-5; d_gene: TRBD2; CDR3aa: CASGVAGGSYEQYF; CDR3nt: TGTGCCAGCGGAGTAGCGGGGGGCTCCTACGAGCAGTACTTC
abundance: NA; j_gene: TRBJ1-6; v_gene: TRBV5-6; d_gene: NA; CDR3aa: CASSLGRSSYNSPLHF; CDR3nt: TGTGCCAGCAGCTTGGGGAGGAGCTCCTATAATTCACCCCTCCACTTT
abundance: NA; j_gene: TRBJ1-5; v_gene: TRBV18; d_gene: NA; CDR3aa: CASSLKGQGTGNQPQHF; CDR3nt: TGTGCCAGCTCTCTTAAGGGGCAGGGGACGGGCAATCAGCCCCAGCATTTT
abundance: NA; j_gene: TRBJ2-2; v_gene: TRBV5-4; d_gene: TRBD1; CDR3aa: CASSLRGQGARGELFF; CDR3nt: TGTGCCAGCAGCTTAAGGGGGCAGGGGGCGCGAGGGGAGCTGTTTTTT
abundance: NA; j_gene: TRBJ2-5; v_gene: TRBV2; d_gene: NA; CDR3aa: CASSEARMRGKETQYF; CDR3nt: TGTGCCAGCAGTGAAGCGCGGATGCGGGGCAAAGAGACCCAGTACTTC
abundance: NA; j_gene: TRBJ1-1; v_gene: TRBV5-6; d_gene: NA; CDR3aa: CASSLPPRAEAFF; CDR3nt: TGTGCCAGCAGCTTACCGCCGAGGGCTGAAGCTTTCTTT
abundance: NA; j_gene: TRBJ1-3; v_gene: TRBV5-1; d_gene: NA; CDR3aa: CASSSSGDSGNTIYF; CDR3nt: TGCGCCAGCAGCTCATCAGGGGATAGTGGAAACACCATATATTTT
abundance: NA; j_gene: TRBJ2-1; v_gene: TRBV4-2; d_gene: NA; CDR3aa: CASSQDRVVGEQFF; CDR3nt: TGTGCCAGCAGCCAAGATCGAGTGGTCGGTGAGCAGTTCTTC
abundance: NA; j_gene: TRBJ2-3; v_gene: TRBV4-1; d_gene: NA; CDR3aa: CASSQDGFAVPITDTQYF; CDR3nt: TGCGCCAGCAGCCAAGACGGCTTCGCGGTCCCCATCACAGATACGCAGTATTTT
abundance: NA; j_gene: TRBJ1-6; v_gene: TRBV19; d_gene: NA; CDR3aa: CATQSNRASPLHF; CDR3nt: TGTGCCACCCAATCGAACAGGGCTTCACCCCTCCACTTT
abundance: NA; j_gene: TRBJ2-7; v_gene: TRBV7-2; d_gene: NA; CDR3aa: CASSRRAPGGNYEQYF; CDR3nt: TGTGCCAGCAGCCGACGGGCCCCCGGAGGGAACTACGAGCAGTACTTC
abundance: NA; j_gene: TRBJ2-2; v_gene: TRBV30; d_gene: NA; CDR3aa: CAWSVRAPRATGELFF; CDR3nt: TGTGCCTGGAGTGTACGGGCCCCCAGGGCCACCGGGGAGCTGTTTTTT
abundance: NA; j_gene: TRBJ1-1; v_gene: TRBV7-2; d_gene: NA; CDR3aa: CASSFRVGTNTEAFF; CDR3nt: TGTGCCAGCAGCTTCAGGGTTGGAACGAACACTGAAGCTTTCTTT
abundance: NA; j_gene: TRBJ2-7; v_gene: TRBV5-1; d_gene: NA; CDR3aa: CASSLESGSAYEQYF; CDR3nt: TGCGCCAGCAGCTTGGAGTCTGGGAGCGCCTACGAGCAGTACTTC
abundance: NA; j_gene: TRBJ2-7; v_gene: TRBV5-4; d_gene: TRBD1; CDR3aa: CASTGGLDEQYF; CDR3nt: TGTGCCAGCACAGGGGGCTTGGACGAGCAGTACTTC
abundance: NA; j_gene: TRBJ2-3; v_gene: TRBV5-1; d_gene: TRBD2; CDR3aa: CASSPGWTSTDTQYF; CDR3nt: TGCGCCAGCAGCCCGGGCTGGACTAGCACAGATACGCAGTATTTC
abundance: NA; j_gene: TRBJ1-6; v_gene: TRBV5-6; d_gene: TRBD1; CDR3aa: CASSPDRGTNSPLHF; CDR3nt: TGTGCCAGCAGCCCAGACAGGGGGACAAATTCACCCCTCCACTTT
abundance: once; j_gene: TRBJ2-1; v_gene: TRBV4-1; d_gene: TRBD1; CDR3aa: CASSRGTGGNEQFF; CDR3nt: TGCGCCAGCAGCCGCGGAACAGGGGGCAATGAGCAGTTCTTC
abundance: NA; j_gene: TRBJ2-5; v_gene: TRBV5-1; d_gene: TRBD1; CDR3aa: CASSLGGTGGEETQYF; CDR3nt: TGCGCCAGCAGCTTGGGCGGGACAGGGGGAGAAGAGACCCAGTACTTC
abundance: NA; j_gene: TRBJ2-7; v_gene: TRBV2; d_gene: NA; CDR3aa: CASRKTQGTVEQYF; CDR3nt: TGTGCCAGCAGAAAGACACAGGGGACTGTCGAGCAGTACTTC
abundance: NA; j_gene: TRBJ1-2; v_gene: TRBV19; d_gene: TRBD1; CDR3aa: CASFRTGGLYGYTF; CDR3nt: TGTGCCAGTTTTAGGACAGGCGGGCTGTATGGCTACACCTTC
abundance: few; j_gene: TRBJ1-3; v_gene: TRBV9; d_gene: NA; CDR3aa: CASSPDLGHGNTIYF; CDR3nt: TGTGCCAGCAGCCCCGATTTAGGACACGGAAACACCATATATTTT
abundance: NA; j_gene: TRBJ2-7; v_gene: TRBV23-1; d_gene: TRBD1; CDR3aa: CASTHKDRGHEQYF; CDR3nt: TGCGCCAGCACTCATAAGGACAGGGGCCACGAGCAGTACTTC
abundance: NA; j_gene: TRBJ2-5; v_gene: TRBV7-8; d_gene: NA; CDR3aa: CASSLVPTGSAAQETQYF; CDR3nt: TGTGCCAGCAGCTTAGTCCCGACGGGATCAGCGGCGCAAGAGACCCAGTACTTC